This T cell receptor beta chain was obtained from a study of shared T cell receptors in the human thymus. This CDR3 contains 15 residues. Germline V CDR1 and CDR2: SGHTA, FQGNSA. The V gene end was trimmed by 0 bases and the J gene end by 2 bases; junction bases not matched to a gene: 1. Sequenced by immunoSEQ multiplex PCR; TCRdb stores in-frame clones only, minus some. Of about 500,000 clones in the sample, roughly 74% were seen once. This same sample was also part of a study on human thymus T cells. As reported in that work: Resections from corrective heart surgery supplied the thymus tissue. Gene usage (both V and J) appeared biased in thymic and blood repertoires. Related research described strongly overlapping thymic repertoires in unrelated people.

This TCR derives from a boy less than two years old with a congenital heart defect. Material for sequencing was thymocytes. The chain combines TRBV7-2 with TRBJ2-1; 7 bases agree with TRBD2. DNA for the CDR3: TGTGCCAGCAGCTTAGCGGGGGGGGCCTACAATGAGCAGTTCTTC. This gives the protein CASSLAGGAYNEQFF.